These 26 T cell receptor beta chains originate from one sample sequenced in a study of beta chain features in type 1 diabetes. The authors reverse transcribed all of the isolated RNA, so sequencing captured expressed TCRB transcripts. Only in-frame clones appear in the TCRdb table, and some are missing; sequencing was by immunoSEQ multiplex PCR. This sample has over 150,000 clones; 7.8% occur once, and the top ten carry 0.94%. Study-wide findings and caveats: In every one of the four CD4+ subsets, TCRB CDR3s were moderately but significantly shorter in Type 1 diabetes patients.

The antigens for these receptors are not known. The sample comprised central memory CD4+ T cells from blood. The origin of the receptors is a woman between 40 and 55 years old with type 1 diabetes.

The chain carries TRBV5-1 and TRBJ2-3, with TRBD2 matching over 7 bases. V shed 3 bases, J shed 5 bases, and the junction held 6 bases outside the gene matches. The germline CDR1 and CDR2 sequences are SGHRS and YFSETQ. The CDR3 has 14 amino acids. CDR3 region: CASSSTGTIDTQYF. CDR3 bases: TGCGCCAGCAGCTCAACCGGGACTATAGATACGCAGTATTTT.

V gene TRBV11-2 combines with J gene TRBJ1-2; D unclear. Deletions cut 4 bases from V and 3 bases from J, with 24 bases between. The CDR3 length is 18 residues. The germline CDR1 and CDR2 sequences are SGHAT and FQNNGV. CDR3 loop: CASSSGYSGNPIHYGYTF. DNA for the CDR3: TGTGCCAGCAGCTCCGGGTACAGCGGTAATCCGATTCACTATGGCTACACCTTC.

This clone was counted a few times. The chain is built from TRBV7-2 and TRBJ2-4; D might be TRBD2 (6 bases). The V gene lost 4 bases and the J gene lost 2 bases, with 18 bases spanning the gap. Germline V gene sequence: CDR1 SGHTA, CDR2 FQGNSA. The CDR3 has 17 residues. CDR3 in amino acids: CASSSGTRGVTKNIQYF. The CDR3 nucleotides read TGTGCCAGCAGCTCTGGGACTCGCGGGGTAACCAAAAACATTCAGTACTTC.

This chain connects TRBV18 to TRBJ2-5, with D perhaps TRBD2 (6 bases). The germline V gene has CDR1 KGHSH and CDR2 LQKENI. The CDR3 loop spans 13 amino acids. Trimming cost V 5 bases and J 5 bases, with 12 bases left between them. The CDR3 DNA is TGTGCCAGCTCAGCGGGAACTAGCGAGACCCAGTACTTC. As protein: CASSAGTSETQYF.

This chain uses TRBV28 with TRBJ2-7; weak D call: TRBD2 (5 bases). V was clipped by 5 bases and J by 0 bases, with 11 bases between them. The CDR3 extends over 14 amino acids. Germline CDR1 is MDHEN and CDR2 is SYDVKM. CDR3 amino acids: CASSQPRGSYEQYF. CDR3 bases: TGTGCCAGCAGTCAACCCCGGGGCTCCTACGAGCAGTACTTC.

This clone was picked up a small number of times. This chain uses TRBV19 with TRBJ2-3, with 12 bases that match TRBD1. V lost 8 bases, J lost 4 bases, and 1 base stayed unmatched. This CDR3 comprises 13 residues. Per germline, CDR1 LNHDA and CDR2 SQIVND (reference sequence). The CDR3 spells CASGTGGADTQYF. The CDR3 nucleotides are TGTGCCAGTGGGACAGGGGGCGCAGATACGCAGTATTTT.

The chain is built from TRBV16 and TRBJ1-1; D is unresolved. The CDR3 consists of 15 residues. Looked up from germline, CDR1 is KGHSY and CDR2 is FQNENV. The ends were cut back, 4 bases at V and 4 bases at J, with 16 bases in the middle. CDR3 in DNA: TGTGCCAGCAGCCTAATCATCGGTTATGGCACTGAAGCTTTCTTT. Its translation: CASSLIIGYGTEAFF.

A few counts support this clone. J is TRBJ2-7 and V is TRBV7-8; the D gene is possibly TRBD2 (7 bases). Germline values: CDR1 SGHVS, CDR2 FQNEAQ. The CDR3 has 15 residues. The ends were cut back, 5 bases at V and 1 base at J, with 15 bases in the middle. CDR3 amino acids: CASSLRGGTSYEQYF. CDR3 nucleotides: TGTGCCAGCAGCCTTAGGGGGGGTACTTCCTACGAGCAGTACTTC.

This clone was found a few times. The V call is TRBV2, the J call TRBJ1-5; the D gene is possibly TRBD1 (6 bases). Germline loops: CDR1 SNHLY, CDR2 FYNNEI. CDR3 length: 16 amino acids. V lost 3 bases, J lost 2 bases, and 14 bases lay in between. Here the CDR3 reads CASSDSPGGRNQPQHF. CDR3 bases: TGTGCCAGCAGTGACTCCCCGGGGGGGCGCAATCAGCCCCAGCATTTT.

The chain joins TRBV5-1 to TRBJ2-3, with TRBD2 as a possible D gene (6 bases). The CDR3 has 13 amino acids. Germline V lookup: CDR1 SGHRS, CDR2 YFSETQ. The V end was cut by 4 bases, the J end by 9 bases, with 15 bases between. The CDR3 DNA is TGCGCCAGCAGCCGTTCCCCGGGAGACACGCAGTATTTT. The encoded protein is CASSRSPGDTQYF. Full variable domain (rest looked up from reference TRBV5-1 and TRBJ2-3): KAGVTQTPRYLIKTRGQQVTLSCSPISGHRSVSWYQQTPGQGLQFLFEYFSETQRNKGNFPGRFSGRQFSNSRSEMNVSTLELGDSALYLCASSRSPGDTQYFGPGTRLTVL.

The sample holds many counts of this clone. The rearrangement uses TRBV7-2 and TRBJ2-1; TRBD1 agrees at 7 bases. The CDR3 extends over 15 amino acids. Germline values: CDR1 SGHTA, CDR2 FQGNSA. J lost 3 bases, V lost 1 base, and 3 bases had no gene match. The CDR3 spells CASSLGQGFYNEQFF. Here the CDR3 DNA reads TGTGCCAGCAGCTTAGGACAGGGCTTCTACAATGAGCAGTTCTTC.

The sample holds a few counts of this clone. The CDR3 DNA reads as TGTGCCAGCAGCGTCGACGGGGATGAGCAGTTCTTC. Protein product: CASSVDGDEQFF. This chain connects TRBV9 to TRBJ2-1; tentatively, D is TRBD2 (5 bases). CDR1 SGDLS and CDR2 YYNGEE come from the germline V gene. The CDR3 length is 12 residues. Trimming stripped 2 bases from V and 8 bases from J, with 8 bases between.

This clone was counted only a few times. The chain couples TRBV28 to TRBJ1-1; 9 nucleotides align to TRBD1. Germline V lookup: CDR1 MDHEN, CDR2 SYDVKM. V dropped 6 bases and J dropped 5; count of bases not matched to a gene: 1. This CDR3 comprises 12 residues. The CDR3 here is CASRTGGTEAFF. CDR3 coding DNA: TGTGCCAGCAGGACAGGGGGAACTGAAGCTTTCTTT.

This clone was seen at least ten times. The chain links TRBV9 to TRBJ2-5, with 8 nucleotides matching TRBD2. The CDR3 contains 15 residues. Per germline, CDR1 SGDLS and CDR2 YYNGEE. V lost 6 bases to trimming and J lost 5 bases; unmatched junction nucleotides: 12. This chain's CDR3 is CASNRASGPSETQYF. In nucleotides, the CDR3 is TGTGCCAGCAATAGGGCTAGCGGGCCCTCTGAGACCCAGTACTTC. Complete variable domain (other parts from reference TRBV9 and TRBJ2-5): DSGVTQTPKHLITATGQRVTLRCSPRSGDLSVYWYQQSLDQGLQFLIQYYNGEERAKGNILERFSAQQFPDLHSELNLSSLELGDSALYFCASNRASGPSETQYFGPGTRLLVL.

This clone was recorded at least ten times. The chain has TRBV4-3 and TRBJ1-1, with 8 bases lining up with TRBD1. The CDR3 length is 15 residues. Per the germline V gene, CDR1 is LGHNA and CDR2 is YSLEER. Unmatched junction bases numbered 6, after V lost 2 bases and J lost 4 bases. The CDR3: CASSQLRGLSTEAFF. CDR3 bases: TGCGCCAGCAGCCAACTCAGGGGGCTGAGCACTGAAGCTTTCTTT.

There are a few counts of this clone. This chain connects TRBV28 to TRBJ2-5, with TRBD1 identical over 7 bases. In germline, CDR1 is MDHEN, CDR2 SYDVKM. The CDR3 runs to 14 residues. Losses at the gene ends were 5 bases for V and 4 bases for J; bases not matched to a gene: 7. The CDR3 region has the DNA TGTGCCAGCAGTCCGGGGACAGTACGAGAGACCCAGTACTTC. It encodes CASSPGTVRETQYF.

This clone was seen a few times. V gene TRBV7-2 combines with J gene TRBJ2-3; D is possibly TRBD1 (6 bases). The CDR3 is made up of 12 amino acids. Germline CDR1 and CDR2: SGHTA and FQGNSA. The ends were cut back, 5 bases at V and 4 bases at J, with 7 bases in the middle. CDR3 in amino acids: CASSEGADTQYF. The CDR3 DNA sequence: TGTGCCAGCAGCGAGGGGGCAGATACGCAGTATTTT. The variable domain in full, completed from reference TRBV7-2 and TRBJ2-3, reads GAGVSQSPSNKVTEKGKDVELRCDPISGHTALYWYRQSLGQGLEFLIYFQGNSAPDKSGLPSDRFSAERTGGSVSTLTIQRTQQEDSAVYLCASSEGADTQYFGPGTRLTVL.

The chain is built from TRBV10-3 and TRBJ2-3, with D perhaps TRBD1 (5 bases). CDR3 length: 12 amino acids. Germline V gene lookup returns CDR1 ENHRY and CDR2 SYGVKD. Trimming pared 6 bases from V and 6 bases from J, leaving 10 bases between. The CDR3 DNA reads TGTGCCATCAGAGGGGATATTGATACGCAGTATTTT. Translation gives CAIRGDIDTQYF.

This clone was observed a handful of times. The genes are TRBV2 and TRBJ1-4; D not resolved. This CDR3 has 11 residues. CDR1 is SNHLY, CDR2 FYNNEI, per germline. Trimming pared 6 bases from V and 8 bases from J, leaving 7 bases between. The CDR3 is CASRQLEKLFF. In DNA, the CDR3 is TGTGCCAGCAGACAGCTCGAAAAACTGTTTTTT.

This sequence joins TRBV29-1 and TRBJ2-2; unclear D gene. Trimming left V 1 base short and J 4 bases short, with 7 bases between. Germline CDR1 reads SQVTM; CDR2 reads ANQGSEA. The CDR3 is 13 residues long. The CDR3 DNA reads as TGCAGCGTTGAAGTACGGGTCACCGGGGAGCTGTTTTTT. Its translation is CSVEVRVTGELFF.

This chain links TRBV11-2 with TRBJ2-3; 7 bases map to TRBD1. Germline V lookup: CDR1 SGHAT, CDR2 FQNNGV. The ends lost 6 bases at V and 2 bases at J; junction bases unmatched: 8. The CDR3 extends over 15 amino acids. CDR3 region: CASSLQGIPTDTQYF. In DNA form, the CDR3 reads TGTGCCAGCAGTTTACAGGGGATACCCACAGATACGCAGTATTTT.

CDR3 residues: CASMDNSDSPLHF. Here the CDR3 DNA reads TGTGCCAGCATGGACAACTCTGACTCACCCCTCCACTTT. The J gene is TRBJ1-6, the V gene TRBV6-5, with D possibly matching TRBD1 (5 bases). Germline V gene data show CDR1 as MNHEY and CDR2 as SVGAGI. V lost 7 bases, J lost 10 bases, and 14 bases lay in between. The CDR3 is 13 amino acids.

The chain joins TRBV2 to TRBJ2-5; 8 positions match TRBD2. Germline V gene data show CDR1 as SNHLY and CDR2 as FYNNEI. The V and J ends lost 11 bases and 1 base, in that order; junction bases with no gene match: 12. This CDR3 contains 15 residues. The CDR3 sequence is CAGRGSRGAQETQYF. For the CDR3, the DNA is TGTGCCGGACGGGGTTCGCGGGGGGCCCAAGAGACCCAGTACTTC. The full variable domain, completed using reference TRBV2 and TRBJ2-5, is EPEVTQTPSHQVTQMGQEVILRCVPISNHLYFYWYRQILGQKVEFLVSFYNNEISEKSEIFDDQFSVERPDGSNFTLKIRSTKLEDSAMYFCAGRGSRGAQETQYFGPGTRLLVL.

The chain employs TRBV18 and TRBJ2-1, with 8 bases identical to TRBD2. V lost 3 bases to trimming and J lost 4 bases; unmatched junction nucleotides: 8. Germline CDR1 reads KGHSH; CDR2 reads LQKENI. The CDR3 is 16 residues long. CDR3 coding DNA: TGTGCCAGCTCACCTATGGGACTAGGTGGGTACAATGAGCAGTTCTTC. It specifies CASSPMGLGGYNEQFF. The variable domain in full, completed from reference TRBV18 and TRBJ2-1, reads NAGVMQNPRHLVRRRGQEARLRCSPMKGHSHVYWYRQLPEEGLKFMVYLQKENIIDESGMPKERFSAEFPKEGPSILRIQQVVRGDSAAYFCASSPMGLGGYNEQFFGPGTRLTVL.

The rearrangement uses TRBV7-9 and TRBJ2-1; possible D gene TRBD1, 5 bases. CDR3 length: 15 residues. Trimming removed 2 bases at V and 8 bases at J, with 16 bases between. Germline values: CDR1 SEHNR, CDR2 FQNEAQ (reference sequence). This chain's CDR3 is CASSLRAAGQDEQFF. DNA for the CDR3: TGTGCCAGCAGCTTAAGGGCAGCAGGGCAAGATGAGCAGTTCTTC.

This clone has just a few counts. The CDR3 spells CASSQAGTGGTEAFF. In DNA form, the CDR3 reads TGTGCCAGCAGCCAGGCCGGGACAGGGGGCACTGAAGCTTTCTTT. V gene TRBV4-2 combines with J gene TRBJ1-1; 11 bases agree with TRBD1. Unmatched junction bases numbered 4, after V lost 3 bases and J lost 4 bases. CDR1 is LGHNA and CDR2 is YNFKEQ in the germline V gene. This CDR3 has 15 residues.